The T cell receptor beta chain under discussion was sequenced for a study of synovial regulatory T cells in juvenile arthritis. Study-wide results and limits: Synovial Tregs shared more CDR3 sequences with iaTregs than other blood Tregs.

Assay used: immunoSEQ multiplex PCR; TCRdb lists only in-frame clones, some missing. This sample's table reports approximately 9,600 clones. The CDR3 covers 13 residues. No DNA sequence was recorded. Concerning this clone: Antigen unknown.

Specimen: Treg cells from blood. Subset defined: remaining (HLA-DR-negative) circulating blood Treg cells. This receptor was identified in a donor younger than 30 with juvenile idiopathic arthritis. J is TRBJ1-6 and V is TRBV23-1. TRBV23-1 is identified as an open reading frame with a role that is uncertain. The CDR3 sequence is CASTGHSNSPLHF.